These T cell receptor beta chains were read from a single sample in a study of cytomegalovirus exposure and HLA in healthy donors. Generated by immunoSEQ multiplex PCR, the TCRdb table keeps only in-frame clones and is missing some. In the table there are around 95,000 clones, around 74% of which are singletons. Specimen: PBMCs. The receptor source for this set is a young man in good health and CMV-seropositive. Both conserved end residues are part of each CDR3. The D gene is left open where the match is weak. Not all rows give a size; the values are once, few, many and, for expanded clones, a class.

clone size: -
J gene: TRBJ1-6
D gene: -
V gene: TRBV15
CDR3 DNA: TGTGCCACCAGCAGAGATATACAGAGCTATAATTCACCCCTCCACTTT
CDR3 protein: CATSRDIQSYNSPLHF

clone size: -
J gene: TRBJ1-1
D gene: -
V gene: TRBV28
CDR3 DNA: TGTGCCAGCAGCCCCCCGGACAGAAATATGAACACTGAAGCTTTCTTT
CDR3 protein: CASSPPDRNMNTEAFF

clone size: once
J gene: TRBJ2-7
D gene: TRBD1
V gene: TRBV6-5
CDR3 DNA: TGTGCCAGCAGGCGGTCGGACAGGGCGTACGAGCAGTACTTC
CDR3 protein: CASRRSDRAYEQYF

clone size: -
J gene: TRBJ1-2
D gene: -
V gene: TRBV7-9
CDR3 DNA: TGTGCCAGCAGCTTACCACAGGGTCTAGGAAGCACCTTC
CDR3 protein: CASSLPQGLGSTF

clone size: once
J gene: TRBJ2-1
D gene: -
V gene: TRBV5-1
CDR3 DNA: TGCGCCAGCAGCTTGCTTAGTCGGATGAGCGTGGGTGAGCAGTTCTTC
CDR3 protein: CASSLLSRMSVGEQFF

clone size: -
J gene: TRBJ1-2
D gene: -
V gene: TRBV7-9
CDR3 DNA: TGTTCCAGCAGCTCGACTAAGACCAGCGGGTGGGGTGACTATGGCTACACCTTC
CDR3 protein: CSSSSTKTSGWGDYGYTF

clone size: -
J gene: TRBJ1-1
D gene: TRBD1
V gene: TRBV6-4
CDR3 DNA: TGTGCCAGCAGTGCTCAGGGGGCTAACACTGAAGCTTTCTTT
CDR3 protein: CASSAQGANTEAFF

clone size: -
J gene: TRBJ1-5
D gene: -
V gene: TRBV4-1
CDR3 DNA: TGCGCCAGCAGCCAACTTTCGGGACAAATTAGCAATCAGCCCCAGCATTTT
CDR3 protein: CASSQLSGQISNQPQHF

clone size: -
J gene: TRBJ2-1
D gene: -
V gene: TRBV5-8
CDR3 DNA: TGTGCCAGCAGCTTGGGATTCAGCTCCTACAATGAGCAGTTCTTC
CDR3 protein: CASSLGFSSYNEQFF

clone size: -
J gene: TRBJ2-1
D gene: TRBD1
V gene: TRBV6-1
CDR3 DNA: TGTGCCAGCAGTGCGCAAGGACAGGGGATAGGGGAGCAGTTCTTC
CDR3 protein: CASSAQGQGIGEQFF

clone size: -
J gene: TRBJ1-6
D gene: -
V gene: TRBV10-3
CDR3 DNA: TGTGCCATCAGTGAGTCTTCAGACAGGATTAATTCACCCCTCCACTTT
CDR3 protein: CAISESSDRINSPLHF

clone size: -
J gene: TRBJ1-3
D gene: -
V gene: TRBV4-2
CDR3 DNA: TGTGCCAGCAGCCATGGGAGCTCTGGAAACACCATATATTTT
CDR3 protein: CASSHGSSGNTIYF

clone size: -
J gene: TRBJ2-7
D gene: -
V gene: TRBV30
CDR3 DNA: TGTGCCTGGAGAATGGACGGAGGCGGCGAGCAGTACTTC
CDR3 protein: CAWRMDGGGEQYF

clone size: -
J gene: TRBJ2-7
D gene: TRBD2
V gene: TRBV4-2
CDR3 DNA: TGTGCCAGCGGGACGACTAGCTCCTACTCCTACGAGCAGTACTTC
CDR3 protein: CASGTTSSYSYEQYF

clone size: -
J gene: TRBJ2-1
D gene: TRBD2
V gene: TRBV7-2
CDR3 DNA: TGTGCCAGCAGCTTAGAGGGACTAGTAACGTCCTACAATGAGCAGTTCTTC
CDR3 protein: CASSLEGLVTSYNEQFF

clone size: -
J gene: TRBJ2-2
D gene: -
V gene: TRBV11-2
CDR3 DNA: TGTGCCAGCAGCTTATTGAAACTAGCCGGGGGGGAGCTGTTTTTT
CDR3 protein: CASSLLKLAGGELFF

clone size: -
J gene: TRBJ2-7
D gene: -
V gene: TRBV9
CDR3 DNA: TGTGCCAGCAGCGTAGGTGGGGGGATCGGCTACGAGCAGTACTTC
CDR3 protein: CASSVGGGIGYEQYF

clone size: -
J gene: TRBJ2-1
D gene: -
V gene: TRBV5-1
CDR3 DNA: TGCGCCAGCAGCTTGACAAACAATGAGCAGTTCTTC
CDR3 protein: CASSLTNNEQFF

clone size: -
J gene: TRBJ2-1
D gene: TRBD1
V gene: TRBV7-7
CDR3 DNA: TGTGCTAGCAGCCTGGGACAGGGTTCCTACAATGAGCAGTTCTTC
CDR3 protein: CASSLGQGSYNEQFF

clone size: -
J gene: TRBJ2-3
D gene: TRBD2
V gene: TRBV15
CDR3 DNA: TGTGCCACCAGCAGAGATCCCCGGACTAGCGGGGGGATCACAGATACGCAGTATTTT
CDR3 protein: CATSRDPRTSGGITDTQYF

clone size: few
J gene: TRBJ1-1
D gene: -
V gene: TRBV5-1
CDR3 DNA: TGCGCCAGCAATGGGGGCAACACTGAAGCTTTCTTT
CDR3 protein: CASNGGNTEAFF

clone size: once
J gene: TRBJ2-1
D gene: TRBD2
V gene: TRBV6-1
CDR3 DNA: TGTGCCAGCAGTGAGCTAGAGGGACTAGCGAGCTCCTACAATGAGCAGTTCTTC
CDR3 protein: CASSELEGLASSYNEQFF

clone size: few
J gene: TRBJ1-1
D gene: TRBD1
V gene: TRBV7-3
CDR3 DNA: TGTGCCAGCAGCTTAGAGGGACAGACCCAAGCTTTCTTT
CDR3 protein: CASSLEGQTQAFF

clone size: -
J gene: TRBJ1-1
D gene: TRBD1
V gene: TRBV2
CDR3 DNA: TGTGCCAGCAGCCGAGGACAGGCCAGCACTGAAGCTTTCTTT
CDR3 protein: CASSRGQASTEAFF